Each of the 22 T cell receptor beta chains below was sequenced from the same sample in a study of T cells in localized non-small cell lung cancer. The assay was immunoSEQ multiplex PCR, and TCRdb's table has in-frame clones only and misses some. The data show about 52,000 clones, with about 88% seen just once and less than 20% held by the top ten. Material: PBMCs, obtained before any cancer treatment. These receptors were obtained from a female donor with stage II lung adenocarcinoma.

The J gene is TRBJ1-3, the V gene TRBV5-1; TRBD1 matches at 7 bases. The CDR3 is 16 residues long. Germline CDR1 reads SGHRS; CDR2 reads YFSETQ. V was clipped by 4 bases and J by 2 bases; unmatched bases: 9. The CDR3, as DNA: TGCGCCAGCAGCACCGTCTTTCAGGGGGCTGGAAACACCATATATTTT. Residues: CASSTVFQGAGNTIYF.

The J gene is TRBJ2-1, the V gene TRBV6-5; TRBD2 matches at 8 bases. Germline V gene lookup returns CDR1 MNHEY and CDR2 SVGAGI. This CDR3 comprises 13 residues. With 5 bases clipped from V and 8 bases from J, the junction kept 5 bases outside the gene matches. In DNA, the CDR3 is TGTGCCAGCAGTGAACGGGGGGGTCATGAGCAGTTCTTC. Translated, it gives CASSERGGHEQFF.

CDR3 sequence: CASSYNGGGQETQYF. As DNA, the CDR3 is TGTGCCAGCAGTTACAACGGGGGGGGCCAAGAGACCCAGTACTTC. V is TRBV6-5 and J is TRBJ2-5; TRBD2 matches at 8 bases. Germline V CDR1 and CDR2: MNHEY, SVGAGI. The CDR3 totals 15 residues. With 2 bases clipped from V and 1 base from J, the junction kept 3 bases outside the gene matches.

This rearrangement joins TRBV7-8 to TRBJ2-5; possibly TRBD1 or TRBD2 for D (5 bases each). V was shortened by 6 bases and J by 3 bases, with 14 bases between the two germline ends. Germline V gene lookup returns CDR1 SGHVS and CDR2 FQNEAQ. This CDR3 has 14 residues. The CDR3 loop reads CASSGGKTKETQYF. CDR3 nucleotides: TGTGCCAGCAGTGGGGGAAAAACCAAAGAGACCCAGTACTTC.

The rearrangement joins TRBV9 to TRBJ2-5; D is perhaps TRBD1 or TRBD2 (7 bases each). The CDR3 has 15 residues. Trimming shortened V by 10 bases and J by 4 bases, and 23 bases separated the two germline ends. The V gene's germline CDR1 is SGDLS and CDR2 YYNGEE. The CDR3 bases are TGTGCCGACCCGCCCCAGGGGGGGTTGGGAGAGACCCAGTACTTC. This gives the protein CADPPQGGLGETQYF.

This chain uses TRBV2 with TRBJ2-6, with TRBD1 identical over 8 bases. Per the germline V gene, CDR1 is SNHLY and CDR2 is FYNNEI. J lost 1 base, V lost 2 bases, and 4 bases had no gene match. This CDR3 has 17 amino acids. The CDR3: CASSEQGARSGANVLTF. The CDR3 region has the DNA TGTGCCAGCAGTGAACAGGGGGCGCGATCTGGGGCCAACGTCCTGACTTTC. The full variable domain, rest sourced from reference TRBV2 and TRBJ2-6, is EPEVTQTPSHQVTQMGQEVILRCVPISNHLYFYWYRQILGQKVEFLVSFYNNEISEKSEIFDDQFSVERPDGSNFTLKIRSTKLEDSAMYFCASSEQGARSGANVLTFGAGSRLTVL.

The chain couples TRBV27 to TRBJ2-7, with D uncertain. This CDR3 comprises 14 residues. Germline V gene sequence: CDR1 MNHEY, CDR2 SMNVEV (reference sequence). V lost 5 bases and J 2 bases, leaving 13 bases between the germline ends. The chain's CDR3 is CASSPEVQPYEQYF. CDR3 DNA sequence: TGTGCCAGCAGTCCCGAGGTCCAACCCTACGAGCAGTACTTC.

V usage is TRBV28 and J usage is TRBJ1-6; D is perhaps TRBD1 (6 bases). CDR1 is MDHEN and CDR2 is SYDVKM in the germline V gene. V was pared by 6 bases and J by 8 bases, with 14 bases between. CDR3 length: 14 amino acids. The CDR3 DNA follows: TGTGCCAGCAGACAGGGAATCGGGGATTCACCCCTCCACTTT. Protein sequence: CASRQGIGDSPLHF.

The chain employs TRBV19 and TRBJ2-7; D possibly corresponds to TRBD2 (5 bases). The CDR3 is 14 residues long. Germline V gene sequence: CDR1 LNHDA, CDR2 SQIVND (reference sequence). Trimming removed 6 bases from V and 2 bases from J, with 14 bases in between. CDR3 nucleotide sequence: TGTGCCAGTAGCCCGGACCGCGGGCCCTACGAGCAGTACTTC. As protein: CASSPDRGPYEQYF.

CDR3 DNA: TGTGCCAGCAGTGTAATTTTGAATGAGCAGTTCTTC. Amino acid sequence: CASSVILNEQFF. This chain uses TRBV2 with TRBJ2-1; D gene unclear. Trimming stripped 4 bases from V and 7 bases from J, with 8 bases between. Germline CDR1 SNHLY, CDR2 FYNNEI. This CDR3 comprises 12 residues.

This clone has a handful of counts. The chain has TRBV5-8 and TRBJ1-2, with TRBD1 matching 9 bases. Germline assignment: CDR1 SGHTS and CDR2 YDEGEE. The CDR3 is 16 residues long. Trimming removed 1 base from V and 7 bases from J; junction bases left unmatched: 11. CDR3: CASSLLGQGRARGYTF. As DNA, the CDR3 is TGTGCCAGCAGCTTGTTGGGACAGGGTCGAGCACGTGGCTACACCTTC.

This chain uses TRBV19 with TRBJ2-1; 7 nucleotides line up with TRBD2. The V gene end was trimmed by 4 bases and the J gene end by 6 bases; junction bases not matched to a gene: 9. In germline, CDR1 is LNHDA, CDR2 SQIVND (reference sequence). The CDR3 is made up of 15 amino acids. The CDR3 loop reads CASSTFETSLNEQFF. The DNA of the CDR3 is TGTGCCAGTAGTACCTTTGAGACTAGCCTCAATGAGCAGTTCTTC.

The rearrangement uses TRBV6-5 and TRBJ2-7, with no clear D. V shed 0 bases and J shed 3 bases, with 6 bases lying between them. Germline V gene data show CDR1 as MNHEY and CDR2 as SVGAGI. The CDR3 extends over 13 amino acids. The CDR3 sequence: CASSYSAHYEQYF. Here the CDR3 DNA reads TGTGCCAGCAGTTACTCTGCGCACTACGAGCAGTACTTC.

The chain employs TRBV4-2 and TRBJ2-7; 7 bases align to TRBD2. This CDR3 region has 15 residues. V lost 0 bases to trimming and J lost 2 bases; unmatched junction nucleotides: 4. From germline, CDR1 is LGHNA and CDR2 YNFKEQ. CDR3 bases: TGTGCCAGCAGCCAAGATCAGCGGGGACCCTACGAGCAGTACTTC. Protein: CASSQDQRGPYEQYF.

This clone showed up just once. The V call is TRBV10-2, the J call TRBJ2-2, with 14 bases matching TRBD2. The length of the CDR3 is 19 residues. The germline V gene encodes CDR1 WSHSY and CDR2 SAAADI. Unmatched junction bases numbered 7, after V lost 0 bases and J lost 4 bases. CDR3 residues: CASSESAGLAGGGTGELFF. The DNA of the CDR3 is TGCGCCAGCAGTGAGTCAGCCGGACTAGCGGGGGGCGGCACCGGGGAGCTGTTTTTT.

In DNA form, the CDR3 reads TGTGCCAGTAACCGGGACAGCGGTAATGAAAAACTGTTTTTT. Translation gives CASNRDSGNEKLFF. The chain recombines TRBV2 with TRBJ1-4, with 7 bases fitting TRBD1. CDR3 length: 14 residues. The germline gives CDR1 SNHLY, CDR2 FYNNEI. With V trimmed by 9 bases and J by 4 bases, 8 bases remained unmatched. The whole variable domain, filled in from reference TRBV2 and TRBJ1-4, reads EPEVTQTPSHQVTQMGQEVILRCVPISNHLYFYWYRQILGQKVEFLVSFYNNEISEKSEIFDDQFSVERPDGSNFTLKIRSTKLEDSAMYFCASNRDSGNEKLFFGSGTQLSVL.

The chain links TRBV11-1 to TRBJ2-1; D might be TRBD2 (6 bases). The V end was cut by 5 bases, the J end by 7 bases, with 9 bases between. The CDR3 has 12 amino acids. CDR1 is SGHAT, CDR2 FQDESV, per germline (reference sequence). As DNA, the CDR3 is TGTGCCAGCAGCCCGGGGGTAAATGAGCAGTTCTTC. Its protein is CASSPGVNEQFF.

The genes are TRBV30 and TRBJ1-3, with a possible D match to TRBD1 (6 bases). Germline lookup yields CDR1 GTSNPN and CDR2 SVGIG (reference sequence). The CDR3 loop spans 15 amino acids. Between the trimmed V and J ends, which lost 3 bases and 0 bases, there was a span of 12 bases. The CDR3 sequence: CAWSAGEGSGNTIYF. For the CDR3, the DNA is TGTGCCTGGAGCGCAGGGGAGGGCTCTGGAAACACCATATATTTT.

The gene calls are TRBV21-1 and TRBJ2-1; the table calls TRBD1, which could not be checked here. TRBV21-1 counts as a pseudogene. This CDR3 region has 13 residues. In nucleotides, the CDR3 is TGTGCCAGCAGCAAAGTCAGGGACAATGAGCAGTTCTTC. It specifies CASSKVRDNEQFF.

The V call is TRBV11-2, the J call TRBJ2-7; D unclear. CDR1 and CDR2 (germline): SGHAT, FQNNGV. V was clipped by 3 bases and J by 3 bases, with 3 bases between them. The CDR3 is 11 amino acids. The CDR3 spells CASSFLYEQYF. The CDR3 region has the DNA TGTGCCAGCAGCTTCCTCTACGAGCAGTACTTC.

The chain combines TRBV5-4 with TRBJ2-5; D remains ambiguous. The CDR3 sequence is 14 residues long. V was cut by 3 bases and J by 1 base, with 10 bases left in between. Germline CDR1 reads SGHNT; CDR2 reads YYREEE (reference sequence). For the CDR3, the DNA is TGTGCCAGCAGCTCCCCCTCCCCCCAAGAGACCCAGTACTTC. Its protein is CASSSPSPQETQYF.

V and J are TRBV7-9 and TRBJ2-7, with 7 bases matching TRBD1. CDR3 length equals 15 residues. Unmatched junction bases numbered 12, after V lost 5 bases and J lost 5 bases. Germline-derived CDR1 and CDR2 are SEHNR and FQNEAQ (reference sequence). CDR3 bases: TGTGCCAGCAGCCCGCCCGACAGGGTCTGGCACGAGCAGTACTTC. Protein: CASSPPDRVWHEQYF.